The text below deals with one T cell receptor beta chain. Its target is not known. This entry is derived from a study of radiotherapy plus CTLA-4 blockade in lung cancer. Whole-study context: Patients showed objective responses in under 20% of cases, and disease control was achieved by 31%. Whole-study findings and limits: Best predicting response, reportedly, were early blood T cell clone dynamics, with interferon-beta. An expansion of tumor-derived TCR clones occurred in blood after radiotherapy plus ipilimumab.

There are 13 residues in the CDR3. V lost 5 bases and J lost 5, with 12 bases in between. Germline loops: CDR1 MDHEN, CDR2 SYDVKM. Chemo-refractory metastatic non-small-cell lung cancer patients received focal radiation with ipilimumab CTLA-4 blockade. TCRdb's table, derived via immunoSEQ multiplex PCR, lists solely in-frame clones and lacks some. Among fewer than 75,000 clones listed, over 75% were seen once. This specimen was peripheral blood, taken from a patient treated with radiotherapy plus ipilimumab. The chain combines TRBV28 with TRBJ2-5, with unresolved D. The TCR was taken from a human donor with non-small cell lung cancer that progressed on radiotherapy plus ipilimumab. The CDR3 sequence is CASSRPPGETQYF. For the CDR3, the DNA is TGTGCCAGCAGTCGCCCCCCGGGTGAGACCCAGTACTTC.